These 16 T cell receptor beta chains came from one sample sequenced in a study of cytomegalovirus exposure and HLA in healthy donors. The PCR ran on 60 Vbeta and 13 Jbeta primers. Clones were sequenced by immunoSEQ multiplex PCR, and TCRdb holds only the in-frame ones, with some missing. The sample consists of around 140,000 clones, around 78% of them appearing once. The sequencing input was PBMCs. These receptors all come from a young woman in good health and CMV-seronegative.

This chain links TRBV5-8 with TRBJ2-7, with a weak D call TRBD2 (6 bases). Germline V lookup: CDR1 SGHTS, CDR2 YDEGEE. V lost 4 bases, J lost 2 bases, and 10 bases lay in between. The CDR3 loop spans 13 amino acids. The CDR3 spells CASSGGRTYEQYF. The CDR3 DNA follows: TGTGCCAGCAGCGGGGGGAGAACCTACGAGCAGTACTTC.

This chain uses TRBV5-4 with TRBJ1-1, with a possible D match to TRBD1 (6 bases). CDR3 size: 15 residues. Between the trimmed V and J ends, which lost 6 bases and 0 bases, there was a span of 15 bases. Germline CDR1 SGHNT, CDR2 YYREEE (reference sequence). This CDR3 reads CASNDGQLMNTEAFF. In DNA form, the CDR3 reads TGTGCCAGCAACGACGGACAGCTCATGAACACTGAAGCTTTCTTT.

This clone was recorded a few times. CDR3 residues: CASSPQILTTEAFF. The CDR3 DNA follows: TGTGCCAGCAGCCCGCAAATACTTACCACTGAAGCTTTCTTT. This sequence joins TRBV7-2 and TRBJ1-1; no clear D. The V end was cut by 5 bases, the J end by 4 bases, with 14 bases between. Germline-derived CDR1 and CDR2 are SGHTA and FQGNSA. This CDR3 has 14 residues.

In DNA, the CDR3 is TGCAGCGGGAGAAGTGCCTACGAGCAGTACTTC. Translation: CSGRSAYEQYF. V is TRBV29-1 and J is TRBJ2-7; D is unclear. CDR1 is SQVTM and CDR2 is ANQGSEA in the germline V gene. This CDR3 region has 11 residues. The V end was cut by 7 bases, the J end by 2 bases, with 9 bases between.

The genes are TRBV4-1 and TRBJ1-1, with no clear D. Germline CDR1 reads MGHRA; CDR2 reads YSYEKL. The CDR3 totals 18 residues. V was clipped by 0 bases and J by 2 bases, with 19 bases between them. The CDR3 bases are TGCGCCAGCAGCCAAGATATCAGTGGGAGATTCCCAAACACTGAAGCTTTCTTT. This codes for CASSQDISGRFPNTEAFF.

This clone was picked up one time. The chain is built from TRBV6-6 and TRBJ2-7, with D possibly matching TRBD2 (6 bases). CDR3 length equals 14 residues. V lost 6 bases to trimming and J lost 0 bases, with 12 bases between them. Germline V gene data show CDR1 as MNHNY and CDR2 as SVGAGI (reference sequence). CDR3 sequence reads: CASSTLRDSYEQYF. The DNA of the CDR3 is TGTGCCAGCAGCACCCTGCGGGACTCCTACGAGCAGTACTTC.

This clone has only a few counts. The gene calls are TRBV15 and TRBJ2-5; TRBD2 is a possible D gene (7 bases). The CDR3 covers 14 residues. Trimming took 1 base from V and 4 from J, leaving 10 bases between them. Germline V gene data show CDR1 as LNHNV and CDR2 as YYDKDF (reference sequence). CDR3 nucleotides: TGTGCCACCAGCAGAGGGGGGGGCACAGAGACCCAGTACTTC. It codes for CATSRGGGTETQYF. Filled out from reference TRBV15 and TRBJ2-5, the complete variable domain reads DAMVIQNPRYQVTQFGKPVTLSCSQTLNHNVMYWYQQKSSQAPKLLFHYYDKDFNNEADTPDNFQSRRPNTSFCFLDIRSPGLGDTAMYLCATSRGGGTETQYFGPGTRLLVL.

The chain is built from TRBV7-6 and TRBJ2-7; 7 nucleotides agree with TRBD1. The junction had 7 bases not matched to a gene; V was cut back by 5 bases and J by 3 bases. This CDR3 region has 14 residues. Germline CDR1 is SGHVS and CDR2 is FNYEAQ. The CDR3 loop reads CASSPGTEGYEQYF. In DNA form, the CDR3 reads TGTGCCAGCAGCCCTGGGACAGAAGGCTACGAGCAGTACTTC.

This chain uses TRBV2 with TRBJ1-5; D is unclear. The V end was cut by 2 bases, the J end by 0 bases, with 5 bases between. Germline-derived CDR1 and CDR2 are SNHLY and FYNNEI. CDR3 size: 14 residues. The CDR3 is CASSEIISNQPQHF. The CDR3 nucleotides are TGTGCCAGCAGTGAAATCATTAGCAATCAGCCCCAGCATTTT.

The chain carries TRBV27 and TRBJ2-1, with 11 bases matching TRBD2. The CDR3 consists of 17 residues. The germline V gene encodes CDR1 MNHEY and CDR2 SMNVEV (reference sequence). V was pared by 2 bases and J by 6 bases, with 9 bases of the junction left unmatched. The CDR3 spells CASSLGYMGLAANEQFF. DNA of the CDR3: TGTGCCAGCAGTTTAGGTTACATGGGACTAGCGGCCAATGAGCAGTTCTTC.

This clone was recorded a few times. CDR3 DNA sequence: TGTGCCAGCGAAGGGGCGAGCACTGAAGCTTTCTTT. It is translated as CASEGASTEAFF. This chain joins TRBV28 and TRBJ1-1, with D maybe TRBD1 (5 bases). Germline CDR1 reads MDHEN; CDR2 reads SYDVKM. Between the trimmed V and J ends, which lost 8 bases and 4 bases, there was a span of 11 bases. The length of the CDR3 is 12 residues.

The chain couples TRBV5-1 to TRBJ2-2, with D perhaps TRBD2 (5 bases). Looked up from germline, CDR1 is SGHRS and CDR2 is YFSETQ. Trimming cost V 4 bases and J 5 bases, with 12 bases left between them. The CDR3 totals 14 residues. CDR3 sequence (DNA): TGCGCCAGCAGCGTAAAGGGAGAGACCGGGGAGCTGTTTTTT. It translates to CASSVKGETGELFF. Supplemented by reference TRBV5-1 and TRBJ2-2, the full variable domain reads KAGVTQTPRYLIKTRGQQVTLSCSPISGHRSVSWYQQTPGQGLQFLFEYFSETQRNKGNFPGRFSGRQFSNSRSEMNVSTLELGDSALYLCASSVKGETGELFFGEGSRLTVL.

The CDR3 reads CASSSGLAEGETQYF. The CDR3 coding sequence is TGCGCCAGCAGCTCGGGACTAGCGGAGGGGGAGACCCAGTACTTC. The V call is TRBV5-1, the J call TRBJ2-5; 11 bases match TRBD2. From germline, CDR1 is SGHRS and CDR2 YFSETQ. The CDR3 contains 15 residues. Losses at the gene ends were 3 bases for V and 5 bases for J; bases not matched to a gene: 6.

This clone occurred a few times. V is TRBV7-9 and J is TRBJ2-5; TRBD2 agrees at 13 bases. The germline V gene encodes CDR1 SEHNR and CDR2 FQNEAQ (reference sequence). The CDR3 extends over 15 amino acids. After removal of 5 bases from V and 2 bases from J, the junction contained 2 bases not matched to a gene. The CDR3: CASSPGLAGQETQYF. Written as DNA, the CDR3 is TGTGCCAGCAGCCCGGGACTAGCGGGACAAGAGACCCAGTACTTC.

The chain joins TRBV19 to TRBJ2-5, with TRBD2 identical over 8 bases. The CDR3 length is 17 residues. J gave up 4 bases and V 5 bases, and 15 bases lay outside the gene matches. The V gene's germline CDR1 is LNHDA and CDR2 SQIVND (reference sequence). The chain's CDR3 is CASSGGGLVDPRETQYF. In DNA form, the CDR3 reads TGTGCCAGTAGTGGGGGGGGACTAGTGGACCCCCGAGAGACCCAGTACTTC.

The CDR3 region has the DNA TGTGCCAGCAGCGTAGCTTTGACAGGCGGGGAGCAGTTCTTC. This sequence encodes CASSVALTGGEQFF. The rearrangement uses TRBV9 and TRBJ2-1; tentatively, D is TRBD1 (6 bases). This CDR3 has 14 residues. Germline assignment: CDR1 SGDLS and CDR2 YYNGEE. V was pared by 0 bases and J by 10 bases, with 14 bases between.